The source of this T cell receptor beta chain is a study of cytomegalovirus exposure and HLA in healthy donors. CDR1 is SQVTM, CDR2 ANQGSEA, per germline. The CDR3 consists of 13 residues. Trimming took off 6 bases at V and 0 bases at J, with 6 bases between the two ends. Study-level points and caveats: Confirmation in vitro established that three CMV-associated chains were specific for CMV antigens.

The PCR contained 60 Vbeta and 13 Jbeta primers. Libraries were prepared by immunoSEQ multiplex PCR; TCRdb keeps only in-frame clonotypes and omits some of them. The data show 100,000 to 150,000 clones, with 65% to 85% seen just once and about 15% held by the top ten. Regarding this clone: Its target is not known.

Input material: PBMCs. V and J are TRBV29-1 and TRBJ2-6; no clear D. The sequence derives from a man aged 45-65 years in good health and CMV-seropositive. DNA for the CDR3: TGCAGCGTATTAATCTCTGGGGCCAACGTCCTGACTTTC. This translates into CSVLISGANVLTF.